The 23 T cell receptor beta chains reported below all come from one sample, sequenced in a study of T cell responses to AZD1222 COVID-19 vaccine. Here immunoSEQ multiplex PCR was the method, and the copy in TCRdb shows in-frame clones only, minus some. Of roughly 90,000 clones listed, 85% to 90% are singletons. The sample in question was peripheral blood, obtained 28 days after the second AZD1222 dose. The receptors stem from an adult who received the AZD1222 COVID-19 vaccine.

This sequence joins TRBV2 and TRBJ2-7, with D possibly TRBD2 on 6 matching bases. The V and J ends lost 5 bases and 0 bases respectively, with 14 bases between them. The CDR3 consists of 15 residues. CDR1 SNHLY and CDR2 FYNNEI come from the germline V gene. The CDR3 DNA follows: TGTGCCAGCAGTCGGGCGGGGACCAGCTCCTACGAGCAGTACTTC. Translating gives CASSRAGTSSYEQYF.

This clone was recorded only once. The CDR3 protein is CASSQWGSGVSHQQETQYF. CDR3 DNA sequence: TGTGCCAGCAGTCAGTGGGGTAGCGGGGTTTCCCATCAACAGGAGACCCAGTACTTC. This sequence joins TRBV7-2 and TRBJ2-5; 8 bases are a match to TRBD2. Germline-derived CDR1 and CDR2 are SGHTA and FQGNSA. V shed 6 bases, J shed 5 bases, and the junction held 23 bases outside the gene matches. CDR3 length: 19 residues.

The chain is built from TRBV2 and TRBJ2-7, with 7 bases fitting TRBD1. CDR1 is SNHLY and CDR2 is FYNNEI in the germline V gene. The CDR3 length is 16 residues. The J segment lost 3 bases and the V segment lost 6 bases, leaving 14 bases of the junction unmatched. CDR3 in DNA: TGTGCCAGCAGAGATCGACAGGGATTGGGTAGCTACGAGCAGTACTTC. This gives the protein CASRDRQGLGSYEQYF.

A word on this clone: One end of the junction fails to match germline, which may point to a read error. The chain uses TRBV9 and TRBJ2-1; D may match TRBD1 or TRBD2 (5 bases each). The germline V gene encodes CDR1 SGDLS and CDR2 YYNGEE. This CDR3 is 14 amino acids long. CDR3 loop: CASSVRSGSYEQFF. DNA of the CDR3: TGTGCCAGCAGCGTAAGGTCAGGGAGTTATGAGCAATTCTTC.

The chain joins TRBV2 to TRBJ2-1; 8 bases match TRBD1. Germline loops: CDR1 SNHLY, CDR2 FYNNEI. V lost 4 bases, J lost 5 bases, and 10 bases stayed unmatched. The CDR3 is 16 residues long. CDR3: CASSAWPDRGDNEQFF. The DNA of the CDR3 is TGTGCCAGCAGTGCTTGGCCCGACAGGGGTGACAATGAGCAGTTCTTC.

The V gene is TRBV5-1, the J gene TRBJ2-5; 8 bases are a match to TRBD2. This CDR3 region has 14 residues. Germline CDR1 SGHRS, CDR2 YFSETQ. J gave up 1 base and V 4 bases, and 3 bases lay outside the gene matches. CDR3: CASSHGTSQETQYF. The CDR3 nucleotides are TGCGCCAGCAGCCACGGGACTAGCCAAGAGACCCAGTACTTC. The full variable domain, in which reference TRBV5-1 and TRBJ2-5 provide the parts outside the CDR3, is KAGVTQTPRYLIKTRGQQVTLSCSPISGHRSVSWYQQTPGQGLQFLFEYFSETQRNKGNFPGRFSGRQFSNSRSEMNVSTLELGDSALYLCASSHGTSQETQYFGPGTRLLVL.

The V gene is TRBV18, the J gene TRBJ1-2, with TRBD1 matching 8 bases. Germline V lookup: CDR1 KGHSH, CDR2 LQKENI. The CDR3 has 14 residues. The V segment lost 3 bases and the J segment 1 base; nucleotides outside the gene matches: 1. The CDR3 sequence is CASSPGQDNYGYTF. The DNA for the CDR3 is TGTGCCAGCTCACCGGGACAGGATAACTATGGCTACACCTTC.

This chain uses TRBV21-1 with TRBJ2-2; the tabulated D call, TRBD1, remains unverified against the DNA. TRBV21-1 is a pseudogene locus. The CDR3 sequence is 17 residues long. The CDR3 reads CASSACLRTQNTGELFF. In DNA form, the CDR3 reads TGTGCCAGCAGCGCTTGCCTGAGGACACAGAACACCGGGGAGCTGTTTTTT.

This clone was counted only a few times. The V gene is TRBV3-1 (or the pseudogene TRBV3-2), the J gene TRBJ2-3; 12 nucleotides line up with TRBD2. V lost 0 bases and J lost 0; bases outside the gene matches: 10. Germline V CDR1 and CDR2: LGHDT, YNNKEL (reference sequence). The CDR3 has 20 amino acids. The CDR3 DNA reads TGTGCCAGCAGCCAAGATAGGGGGGCTAGCGGGAGGGGTAGCACAGATACGCAGTATTTT. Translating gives CASSQDRGASGRGSTDTQYF.

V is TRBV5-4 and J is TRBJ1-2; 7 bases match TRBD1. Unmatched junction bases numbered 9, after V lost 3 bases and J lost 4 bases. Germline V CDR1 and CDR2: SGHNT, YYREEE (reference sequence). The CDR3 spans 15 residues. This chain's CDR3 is CASSSTGTVTYGYTF. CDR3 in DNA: TGTGCCAGCAGCTCAACCGGGACAGTCACCTATGGCTACACCTTC.

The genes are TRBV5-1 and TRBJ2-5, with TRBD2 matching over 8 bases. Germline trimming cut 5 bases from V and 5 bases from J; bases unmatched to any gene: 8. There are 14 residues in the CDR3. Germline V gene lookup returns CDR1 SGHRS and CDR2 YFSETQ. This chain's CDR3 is CASSQRGGGETQYF. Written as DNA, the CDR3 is TGCGCCAGCAGTCAGAGGGGCGGGGGGGAGACCCAGTACTTC. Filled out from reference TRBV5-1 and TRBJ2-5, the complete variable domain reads KAGVTQTPRYLIKTRGQQVTLSCSPISGHRSVSWYQQTPGQGLQFLFEYFSETQRNKGNFPGRFSGRQFSNSRSEMNVSTLELGDSALYLCASSQRGGGETQYFGPGTRLLVL.

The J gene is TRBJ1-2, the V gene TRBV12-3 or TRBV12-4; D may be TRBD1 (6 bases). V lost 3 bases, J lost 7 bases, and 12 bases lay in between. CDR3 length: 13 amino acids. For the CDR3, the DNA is TGTGCCAGCAGTTTGGGGGGGGCGCGTGGCTACACCTTC. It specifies CASSLGGARGYTF.

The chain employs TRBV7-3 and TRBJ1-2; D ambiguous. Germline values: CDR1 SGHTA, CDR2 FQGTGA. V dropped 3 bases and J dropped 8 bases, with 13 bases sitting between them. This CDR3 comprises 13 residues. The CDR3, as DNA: TGTGCCAGCAGCTTGAACGGGGAGAGGGGCTACACCTTC. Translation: CASSLNGERGYTF.

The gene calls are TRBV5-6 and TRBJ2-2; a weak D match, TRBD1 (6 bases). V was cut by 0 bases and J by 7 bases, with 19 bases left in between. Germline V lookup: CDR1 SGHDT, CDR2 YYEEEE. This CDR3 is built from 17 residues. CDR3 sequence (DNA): TGTGCCAGCAGCTTGGCAGGGGCAGGGACGGTGTACGGGGAGCTGTTTTTT. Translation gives CASSLAGAGTVYGELFF.

The CDR3 here is CASSRLAETNYGYTF. The CDR3 coding sequence is TGTGCCAGTAGTAGGTTGGCTGAAACTAACTATGGCTACACCTTC. The chain is built from TRBV19 and TRBJ1-2; no firm D call. Germline CDR1 LNHDA, CDR2 SQIVND (reference sequence). The CDR3 length is 15 residues. The germline V and J ends were trimmed by 4 bases and 0 bases, with 12 bases remaining between them.

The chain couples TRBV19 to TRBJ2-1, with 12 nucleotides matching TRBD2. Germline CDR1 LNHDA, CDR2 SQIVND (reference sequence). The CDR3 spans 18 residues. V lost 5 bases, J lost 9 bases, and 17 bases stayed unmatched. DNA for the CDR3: TGTGCCAGTAGTCCCCTGGGGTGGCTAGCGGGGGGGTTGACTGAGCAGTTCTTC. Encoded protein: CASSPLGWLAGGLTEQFF.

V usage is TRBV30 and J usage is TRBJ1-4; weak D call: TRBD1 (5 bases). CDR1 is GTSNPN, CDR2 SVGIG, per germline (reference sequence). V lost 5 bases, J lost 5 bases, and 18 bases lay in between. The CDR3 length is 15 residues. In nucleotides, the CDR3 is TGTGCCTGGTCTCTGACGGGACGGCGAAATGAAAAACTGTTTTTT. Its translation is CAWSLTGRRNEKLFF.

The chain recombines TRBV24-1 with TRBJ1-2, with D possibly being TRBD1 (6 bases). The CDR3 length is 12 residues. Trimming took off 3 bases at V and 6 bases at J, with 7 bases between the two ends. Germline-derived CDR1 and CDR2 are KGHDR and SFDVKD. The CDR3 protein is CATSDRGDGYTF. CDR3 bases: TGTGCCACCAGTGATAGGGGGGATGGCTACACCTTC.

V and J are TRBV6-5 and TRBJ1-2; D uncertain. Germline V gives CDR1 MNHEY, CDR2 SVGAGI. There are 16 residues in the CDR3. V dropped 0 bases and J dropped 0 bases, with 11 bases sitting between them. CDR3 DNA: TGTGCCAGCAGTTACTCCCGCCACCAGGCTAACTATGGCTACACCTTC. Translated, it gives CASSYSRHQANYGYTF.

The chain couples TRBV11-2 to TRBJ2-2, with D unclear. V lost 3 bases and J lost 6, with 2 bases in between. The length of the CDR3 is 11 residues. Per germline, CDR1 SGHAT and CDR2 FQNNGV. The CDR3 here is CASSLAGELFF. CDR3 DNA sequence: TGTGCCAGCAGCTTGGCCGGGGAGCTGTTTTTT.

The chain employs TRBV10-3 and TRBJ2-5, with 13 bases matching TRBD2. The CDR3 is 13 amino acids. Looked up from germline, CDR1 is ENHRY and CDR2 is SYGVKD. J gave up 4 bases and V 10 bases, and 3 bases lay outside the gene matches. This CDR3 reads CATRLAGGETQYF. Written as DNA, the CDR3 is TGTGCCACCCGACTAGCGGGGGGAGAGACCCAGTACTTC.

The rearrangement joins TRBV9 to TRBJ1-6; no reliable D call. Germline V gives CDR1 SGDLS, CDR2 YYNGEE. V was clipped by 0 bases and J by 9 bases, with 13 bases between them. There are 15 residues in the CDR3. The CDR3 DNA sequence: TGTGCCAGCAGCGTAGAAGCAGCGTCGGGTTCACCCCTCCACTTT. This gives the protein CASSVEAASGSPLHF.

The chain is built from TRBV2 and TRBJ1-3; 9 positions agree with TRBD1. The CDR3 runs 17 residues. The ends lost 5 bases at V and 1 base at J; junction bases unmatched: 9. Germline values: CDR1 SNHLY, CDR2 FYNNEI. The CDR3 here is CASSSPGTGISGNTIYF. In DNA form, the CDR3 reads TGTGCCAGCAGTTCCCCCGGGACAGGGATATCTGGAAACACCATATATTTT.